This T cell receptor (beta chain) originates from a study of T-cell memory formation after mild COVID-19. The wider study: Largely donor-specific sequence clusters came from a couple of donors.

The CDR3 covers 13 residues. V lost 6 bases, J lost 1 base, and 10 bases lay in between. Germline V gives CDR1 LNHDA, CDR2 SQIVND (reference sequence). This clonotype was counted a single time. From the 5' RACE reads, TCRdb called clonotypes with MiXCR, one entry per CDR3 protein. Altogether 200,000 to 250,000 distinct CDR3 sequences are present, 15% being singletons, with the ten largest covering 2.1%. The J gene is TRBJ2-7, the V gene TRBV19; tentatively, D is TRBD1 or TRBD2 (5 bases each). The clonotype comes from an adult woman who had mild COVID-19 (a few samples of this study predate the infection). Cell type and time point are not known. The sequenced sample was PBMCs or a T cell subset sorted from them (not recorded which). CDR3 nucleotides: TGTGCCAGTAGGGGGGACGGATCCTACGAGCAGTACTTC. Amino acid sequence: CASRGDGSYEQYF.